This entry describes one T cell receptor (beta chain). What it binds is unknown. These data are taken from a study of T cell responses to AZD1222 COVID-19 vaccine. Study-level results: Breadth and depth of Spike-specific TCRs rose after two AZD1222 doses. Repertoires were collected only later (after the peak T cell response had occurred).

The data were produced by immunoSEQ multiplex PCR, yet TCRdb's version contains in-frame clones alone and is incomplete. This table has about 130,000 clones, 75% to 90% appearing once. Germline V gives CDR1 SGHTA, CDR2 FQGTGA. V gave up 6 bases and J gave up 11 bases, with 10 bases separating them. This CDR3 has 11 residues. The origin of this receptor is an adult in good health. The chain couples TRBV7-3 to TRBJ1-4; D ambiguous. Sequenced here: peripheral blood, sampled on day 0 of AZD1222 vaccination. CDR3 protein: CASRLPGKLFF. The DNA for the CDR3 is TGTGCCAGCAGATTGCCGGGGAAACTGTTTTTT.